The text below deals with one TCR beta chain. The sample belongs to a study of shared clonotypes between healthy human individuals. The wider study: The cohort comprised a couple of women and a few men. Their ages spanned 18 to 49 years.

This table comes from immunoSEQ multiplex PCR, and its TCRdb copy is limited to in-frame clones, with some not included. The sample contains fewer than 850,000 clones, just over 95% of which appear only once. The germline CDR1 and CDR2 sequences are SGHVS and FNYEAQ. V lost 1 base and J 6 bases, leaving 13 bases between the germline ends. The CDR3 extends over 14 amino acids. The naive CD8 population came from CD45RO-negative cells selected for CCR7, without terminally differentiated effector memory CD45RA+ cells. The sample comprised naive CD8+ T cells sorted from blood. The origin of this receptor is a man aged 25-45 years in good health. The chain is built from TRBV7-6 and TRBJ2-7, with D uncertain. In DNA, the CDR3 is TGTGCCAGCAGCTTAGAATCCCTTTGGGTCGAGCAGTACTTC. This sequence encodes CASSLESLWVEQYF.